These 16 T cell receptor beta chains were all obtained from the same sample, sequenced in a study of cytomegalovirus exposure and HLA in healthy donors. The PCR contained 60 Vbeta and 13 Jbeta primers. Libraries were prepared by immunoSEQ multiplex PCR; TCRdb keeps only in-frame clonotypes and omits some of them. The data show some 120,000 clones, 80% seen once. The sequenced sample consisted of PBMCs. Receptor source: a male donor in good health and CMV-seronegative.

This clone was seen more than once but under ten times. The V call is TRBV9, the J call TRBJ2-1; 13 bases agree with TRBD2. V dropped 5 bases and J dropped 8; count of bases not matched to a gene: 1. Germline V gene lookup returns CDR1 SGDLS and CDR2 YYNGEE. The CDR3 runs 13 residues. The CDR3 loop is CASRLAGGDEQFF. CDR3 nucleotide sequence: TGTGCCAGCAGACTAGCGGGAGGGGATGAGCAGTTCTTC.

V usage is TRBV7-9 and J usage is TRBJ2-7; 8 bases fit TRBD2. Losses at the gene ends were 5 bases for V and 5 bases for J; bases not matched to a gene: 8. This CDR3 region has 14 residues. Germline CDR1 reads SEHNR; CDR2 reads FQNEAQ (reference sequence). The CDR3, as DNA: TGTGCCAGCAGCACCCCGGGGGGGGTCGACGAGCAGTACTTC. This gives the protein CASSTPGGVDEQYF. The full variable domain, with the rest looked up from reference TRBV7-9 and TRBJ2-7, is DTGVSQNPRHKITKRGQNVTFRCDPISEHNRLYWYRQTLGQGPEFLTYFQNEAQLEKSRLLSDRFSAERPKGSFSTLEIQRTEQGDSAMYLCASSTPGGVDEQYFGPGTRLTVT.

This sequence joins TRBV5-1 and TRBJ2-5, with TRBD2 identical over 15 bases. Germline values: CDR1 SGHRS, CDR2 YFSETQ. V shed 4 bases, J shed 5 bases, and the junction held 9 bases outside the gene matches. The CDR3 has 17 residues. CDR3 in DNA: TGCGCCAGCAGCCCCGGGACTAGCGGGGGGTTTATCGAGACCCAGTACTTC. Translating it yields CASSPGTSGGFIETQYF.

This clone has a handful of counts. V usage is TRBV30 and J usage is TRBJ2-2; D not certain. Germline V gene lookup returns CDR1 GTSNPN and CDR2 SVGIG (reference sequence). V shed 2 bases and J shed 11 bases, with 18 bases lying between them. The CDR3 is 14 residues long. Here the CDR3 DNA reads TGTGCCTGGAGTCTTTTGACTTCTAGTCGAGAGCTGTTTTTT. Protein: CAWSLLTSSRELFF.

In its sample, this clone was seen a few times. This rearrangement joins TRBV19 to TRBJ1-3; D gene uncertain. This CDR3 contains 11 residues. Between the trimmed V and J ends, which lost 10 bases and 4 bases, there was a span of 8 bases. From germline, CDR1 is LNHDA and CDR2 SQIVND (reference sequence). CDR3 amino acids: CATFVGNTIYF. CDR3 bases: TGTGCCACTTTCGTAGGAAACACCATATATTTT.

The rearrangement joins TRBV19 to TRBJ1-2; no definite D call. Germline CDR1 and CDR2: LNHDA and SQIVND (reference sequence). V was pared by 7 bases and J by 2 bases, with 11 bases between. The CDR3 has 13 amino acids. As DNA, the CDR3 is TGTGCCAGTAAGTTCGCGGGGAACTATGGCTACACCTTC. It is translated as CASKFAGNYGYTF.

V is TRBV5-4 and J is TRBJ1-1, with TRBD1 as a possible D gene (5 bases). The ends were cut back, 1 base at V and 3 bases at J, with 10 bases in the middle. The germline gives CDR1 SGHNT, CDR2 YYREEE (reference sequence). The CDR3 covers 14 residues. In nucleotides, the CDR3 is TGTGCCAGCAGCTTGTCACAGGTGCACACTGAAGCTTTCTTT. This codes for CASSLSQVHTEAFF.

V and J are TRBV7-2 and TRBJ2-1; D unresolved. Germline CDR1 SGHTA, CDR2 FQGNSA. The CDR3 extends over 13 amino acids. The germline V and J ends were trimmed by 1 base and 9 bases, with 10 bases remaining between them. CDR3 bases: TGTGCCAGCAGCTTAGGAGCCCAGGCTGAGCAGTTCTTC. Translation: CASSLGAQAEQFF.

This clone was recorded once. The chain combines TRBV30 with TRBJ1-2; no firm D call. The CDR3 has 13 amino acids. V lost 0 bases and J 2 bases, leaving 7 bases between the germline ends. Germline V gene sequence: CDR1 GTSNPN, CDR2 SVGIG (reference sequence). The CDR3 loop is CAWSVTDNYGYTF. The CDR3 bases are TGTGCCTGGAGTGTTACAGACAACTATGGCTACACCTTC. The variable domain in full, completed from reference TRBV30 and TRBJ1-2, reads SQTIHQWPATLVQPVGSPLSLECTVEGTSNPNLYWYRQAAGRGLQLLFYSVGIGQISSEVPQNLSASRPQDRQFILSSKKLLLSDSGFYLCAWSVTDNYGYTFGSGTRLTVV.

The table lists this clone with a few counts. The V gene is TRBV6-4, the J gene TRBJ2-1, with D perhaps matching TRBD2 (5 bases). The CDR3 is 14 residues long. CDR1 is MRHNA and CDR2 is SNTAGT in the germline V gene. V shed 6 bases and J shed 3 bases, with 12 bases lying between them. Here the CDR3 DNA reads TGTGCCAGCAGCCCGGAAGCGGACTACAATGAGCAGTTCTTC. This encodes CASSPEADYNEQFF.

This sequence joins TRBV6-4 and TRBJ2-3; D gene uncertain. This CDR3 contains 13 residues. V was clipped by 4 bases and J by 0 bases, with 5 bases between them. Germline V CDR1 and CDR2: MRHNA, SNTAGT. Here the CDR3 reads CASSVASTDTQYF. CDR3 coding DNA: TGTGCCAGCAGTGTGGCCAGCACAGATACGCAGTATTTT.

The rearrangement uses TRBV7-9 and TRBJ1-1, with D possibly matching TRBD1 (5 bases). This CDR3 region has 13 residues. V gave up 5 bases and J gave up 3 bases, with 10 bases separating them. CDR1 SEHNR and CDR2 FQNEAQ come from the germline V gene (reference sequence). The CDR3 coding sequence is TGTGCCAGCAGCCTACAAGGGGACACTGAAGCTTTCTTT. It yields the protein CASSLQGDTEAFF.

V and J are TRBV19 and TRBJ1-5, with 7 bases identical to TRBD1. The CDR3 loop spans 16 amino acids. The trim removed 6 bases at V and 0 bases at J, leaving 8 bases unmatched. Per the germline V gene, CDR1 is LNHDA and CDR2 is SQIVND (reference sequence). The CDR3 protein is CASRMGTVYSNQPQHF. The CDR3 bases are TGTGCCAGTAGGATGGGGACAGTTTATAGCAATCAGCCCCAGCATTTT.

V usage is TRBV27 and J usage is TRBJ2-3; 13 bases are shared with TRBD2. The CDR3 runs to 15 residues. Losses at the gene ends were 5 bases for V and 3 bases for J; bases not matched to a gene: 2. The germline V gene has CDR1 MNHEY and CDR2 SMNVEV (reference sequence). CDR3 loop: CASSLTSGRTDTQYF. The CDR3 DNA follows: TGTGCCAGCAGTCTGACTAGCGGGAGGACAGATACGCAGTATTTT.

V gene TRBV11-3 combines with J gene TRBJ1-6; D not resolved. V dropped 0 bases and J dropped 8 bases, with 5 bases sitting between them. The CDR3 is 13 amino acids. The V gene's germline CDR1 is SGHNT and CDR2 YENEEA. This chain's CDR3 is CASSLDGDSPLHF. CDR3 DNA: TGTGCCAGCAGCTTAGATGGAGATTCACCCCTCCACTTT. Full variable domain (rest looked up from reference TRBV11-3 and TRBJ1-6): EAGVVQSPRYKIIEKKQPVAFWCNPISGHNTLYWYLQNLGQGPELLIRYENEEAVDDSQLPKDRFSAERLKGVDSTLKIQPAELGDSAVYLCASSLDGDSPLHFGNGTRLTVT.

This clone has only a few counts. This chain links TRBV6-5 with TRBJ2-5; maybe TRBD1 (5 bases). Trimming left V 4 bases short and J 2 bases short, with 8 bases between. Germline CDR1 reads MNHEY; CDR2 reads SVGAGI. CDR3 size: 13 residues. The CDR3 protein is CASSLQVQETQYF. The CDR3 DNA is TGTGCCAGCAGTTTACAGGTTCAAGAGACCCAGTACTTC.